Given below is one T cell receptor beta chain in context. These data are taken from a study of cytomegalovirus exposure and HLA in healthy donors. The junction had 4 bases not matched to a gene; V was cut back by 5 bases and J by 8 bases. Per germline, CDR1 MDHEN and CDR2 SYDVKM. The CDR3 runs 14 residues. This PCR relied on a set of 60 Vbeta primers and 13 Jbeta primers. Assay: immunoSEQ multiplex PCR; the TCRdb copy retains only in-frame clones and omits some. The sample lists about 160,000 clones, roughly two thirds occurring once. The sequence was obtained from a woman in her 30s in good health and CMV-seronegative. The specimen was PBMCs. The rearrangement joins TRBV28 to TRBJ2-1, with 12 positions matching TRBD2. The CDR3, as DNA: TGTGCCAGCAGTCTAGCGGGGGGGCCCGATGAGCAGTTCTTC. Protein: CASSLAGGPDEQFF.